These 28 T cell receptor beta chains share one sample of origin, sequenced in a study of blood T cell repertoires in COVID-19. Some clones are missing from TCRdb's copy, which holds only in-frame ones; the method was immunoSEQ multiplex PCR. The sample has fewer than 350,000 clones; more than 70% are singletons. Sequences were obtained from peripheral blood. The receptors originated from a woman younger than 45 with COVID-19, enrolled during active disease.

This chain links TRBV2 with TRBJ1-5, with TRBD1 matching over 7 bases. The CDR3 covers 14 residues. Germline CDR1 reads SNHLY; CDR2 reads FYNNEI. Losses at the gene ends were 10 bases for V and 0 bases for J; bases not matched to a gene: 6. The CDR3, as DNA: TGTGCCACCCGGGACAGCTATAGCAATCAGCCCCAGCATTTT. Protein: CATRDSYSNQPQHF.

The chain uses TRBV12-3 or TRBV12-4 and TRBJ2-3; no clear D. Deletions cut 0 bases from V and 4 bases from J, with 5 bases between. This CDR3 is built from 13 residues. The CDR3 DNA reads TGTGCCAGCAGTTTAGCCGAGGCAGATACGCAGTATTTT. Its translation: CASSLAEADTQYF.

V is TRBV11-1 and J is TRBJ1-2; D perhaps matches TRBD1 (5 bases). Trimming took off 5 bases at V and 4 bases at J, with 17 bases between the two ends. This CDR3 spans 15 amino acids. The germline V gene encodes CDR1 SGHAT and CDR2 FQDESV (reference sequence). CDR3 bases: TGTGCCAGCAGCCCGGGACCGTCGGAGGGCTATGGCTACACCTTC. Protein: CASSPGPSEGYGYTF.

This clone was detected once. The rearrangement links TRBV2 to TRBJ2-3; weak D call: TRBD2 (7 bases). The germline V and J ends were trimmed by 6 bases and 4 bases, with 20 bases remaining between them. This CDR3 is built from 16 residues. The germline V gene encodes CDR1 SNHLY and CDR2 FYNNEI. The CDR3 region is CASSRSSGGGADTQYF. The CDR3 DNA reads TGTGCCAGCAGCCGATCTAGCGGAGGGGGGGCAGATACGCAGTATTTT. Drawing the rest from reference TRBV2 and TRBJ2-3, the complete variable domain is EPEVTQTPSHQVTQMGQEVILRCVPISNHLYFYWYRQILGQKVEFLVSFYNNEISEKSEIFDDQFSVERPDGSNFTLKIRSTKLEDSAMYFCASSRSSGGGADTQYFGPGTRLTVL.

The chain's CDR3 is CATRESGQGPGYTF. For the CDR3, the DNA is TGTGCCACCAGGGAATCGGGACAGGGACCTGGCTACACCTTC. The rearrangement joins TRBV19 to TRBJ1-2; 9 bases match TRBD1. The V and J ends lost 10 bases and 7 bases, in that order; junction bases with no gene match: 13. CDR3 length equals 14 residues. The germline CDR1 and CDR2 sequences are LNHDA and SQIVND (reference sequence).

The chain couples TRBV5-1 to TRBJ2-2; 9 bases fit TRBD1. The CDR3 has 15 residues. V gave up 6 bases and J gave up 4 bases; unmatched junction bases: 7. From germline, CDR1 is SGHRS and CDR2 YFSETQ. Written as DNA, the CDR3 is TGCGCCAGCACCCGACAGGGGGACCCCACCGGGGAGCTGTTTTTT. Translation gives CASTRQGDPTGELFF. The complete variable domain, with remaining parts taken from reference TRBV5-1 and TRBJ2-2, reads KAGVTQTPRYLIKTRGQQVTLSCSPISGHRSVSWYQQTPGQGLQFLFEYFSETQRNKGNFPGRFSGRQFSNSRSEMNVSTLELGDSALYLCASTRQGDPTGELFFGEGSRLTVL.

This clone has only one observation. The chain is built from TRBV4-2 and TRBJ1-3; weak D call: TRBD1 (5 bases). The CDR3 has 17 residues. Between the trimmed V and J ends, which lost 0 bases and 4 bases, there was a span of 16 bases. Looked up from germline, CDR1 is LGHNA and CDR2 is YNFKEQ. This CDR3 is CASSQETVELPGNTIYF. In DNA, the CDR3 is TGTGCCAGCAGCCAAGAGACAGTGGAGCTGCCCGGAAACACCATATATTTT.

The rearrangement uses TRBV5-6 and TRBJ1-5; no firm D call. Germline-derived CDR1 and CDR2 are SGHDT and YYEEEE. The CDR3 contains 12 residues. V was trimmed by 4 bases and J by 7 bases, leaving 9 bases between them. The CDR3: CASSRYSQPQHF. CDR3 nucleotides: TGTGCCAGCAGCCGCTACAGCCAGCCCCAGCATTTT.

The chain couples TRBV6-5 to TRBJ1-2; the D is unclear. V was shortened by 10 bases and J by 4 bases, with 19 bases between the two germline ends. CDR1 MNHEY and CDR2 SVGAGI come from the germline V gene. CDR3 length equals 14 residues. CDR3 nucleotide sequence: TGTGCCACCCGCCGCCGGGGTGCAGGCTATGGCTACACCTTC. Its translation is CATRRRGAGYGYTF.

This clone has just one count. Other nucleotide sequences from this sample produce the same CDR3. The chain recombines TRBV5-4 with TRBJ1-4, with D maybe TRBD1 (6 bases). CDR3 size: 15 residues. Trimming removed 0 bases from V and 2 bases from J, with 8 bases in between. Per germline, CDR1 SGHNT and CDR2 YYREEE (reference sequence). The CDR3 protein is CASSLGGGTNEKLFF. The CDR3 DNA reads as TGTGCCAGCAGCTTGGGGGGGGGCACTAATGAAAAACTGTTTTTT.

This chain joins TRBV10-3 and TRBJ2-3; 8 nucleotides align to TRBD2. CDR1 is ENHRY and CDR2 is SYGVKD in the germline V gene. This CDR3 spans 14 amino acids. Trimming took 3 bases from V and 5 from J; bases not matched to a gene: 4. This CDR3 is CAISDRGGGDTQYF. In DNA form, the CDR3 reads TGTGCCATCAGTGACCGGGGGGGCGGAGATACGCAGTATTTT.

The rearrangement uses TRBV12-5 and TRBJ1-4; D may be TRBD1 (6 bases). The CDR3 is made up of 15 amino acids. Germline CDR1 reads LGHNT; CDR2 reads FRNRAP. V shed 0 bases and J shed 8 bases, with 13 bases lying between them. CDR3 in amino acids: CASGLVVRGAEKLFF. For the CDR3, the DNA is TGTGCTAGTGGTTTGGTAGTCAGGGGTGCCGAAAAACTGTTTTTT.

This chain joins TRBV11-3 and TRBJ2-1, with 11 bases lining up with TRBD1. Germline assignment: CDR1 SGHNT and CDR2 YENEEA. Germline trimming cut 5 bases from V and 6 bases from J; bases unmatched to any gene: 9. The CDR3 is made up of 16 amino acids. CDR3: CASSQYGGQGGNEQFF. The CDR3 DNA reads TGTGCCAGCAGCCAATACGGGGGACAGGGGGGCAATGAGCAGTTCTTC.

As concerns this clone: In the same sample, other DNA sequences code for this CDR3. This chain joins TRBV5-1 and TRBJ1-2; 11 bases are shared with TRBD1. Trimming at V came to 0 bases and at J to 6 bases, leaving 4 bases not matched to a gene. The germline V gene encodes CDR1 SGHRS and CDR2 YFSETQ. The CDR3 is 15 residues long. The CDR3 loop is CASSLEGQGVDGYTF. Written as DNA, the CDR3 is TGCGCCAGCAGCTTGGAGGGACAGGGGGTGGATGGCTACACCTTC.

Details on this clone: Other DNA sequences in this specimen translate into the identical CDR3. V is TRBV2 and J is TRBJ2-5, with D perhaps matching TRBD1 (6 bases). V lost 2 bases and J lost 2, with 6 bases in between. Germline CDR1 and CDR2: SNHLY and FYNNEI. The CDR3 is made up of 13 amino acids. CDR3 sequence: CASSERGQETQYF. CDR3 in DNA: TGTGCCAGCAGTGAAAGGGGGCAAGAGACCCAGTACTTC.

The chain carries TRBV27 and TRBJ1-5; the match to TRBD1 covers 7 bases. The CDR3 covers 15 residues. V dropped 6 bases and J dropped 5; count of bases not matched to a gene: 10. In germline, CDR1 is MNHEY, CDR2 SMNVEV (reference sequence). CDR3 bases: TGTGCCAGCAGCCCAGGGGACAGTTCATATCAGCCCCAGCATTTT. Its protein is CASSPGDSSYQPQHF.

The chain employs TRBV29-1 and TRBJ2-3; 7 bases fit TRBD2. In germline, CDR1 is SQVTM, CDR2 ANQGSEA. CDR3 length: 13 amino acids. V lost 6 bases to trimming and J lost 3 bases; unmatched junction nucleotides: 6. Here the CDR3 reads CSVAGGGTDTQYF. For the CDR3, the DNA is TGCAGCGTCGCTGGGGGGGGGACAGATACGCAGTATTTT.

V and J are TRBV5-4 and TRBJ2-1; 8 bases are a match to TRBD2. The CDR3 is 15 amino acids. The ends lost 2 bases at V and 3 bases at J; junction bases unmatched: 4. Germline-derived CDR1 and CDR2 are SGHNT and YYREEE (reference sequence). This CDR3 is CASSFGGAGYNEQFF. DNA for the CDR3: TGTGCCAGCAGCTTCGGGGGGGCCGGCTACAATGAGCAGTTCTTC.

For this clone: This sample also contains other DNA sequences that code for the same CDR3. J is TRBJ1-1 and V is TRBV6-5, with a possible D match to TRBD1 (6 bases). The CDR3 totals 14 residues. CDR1 MNHEY and CDR2 SVGAGI come from the germline V gene. Trimming took off 0 bases at V and 1 base at J, with 6 bases between the two ends. CDR3 sequence (DNA): TGTGCCAGCAGTTACTCCAGGGGGAACACTGAAGCTTTCTTT. Protein: CASSYSRGNTEAFF.

In the case of this clone: This specimen includes other DNA sequences encoding the same CDR3. The J gene is TRBJ1-4, the V gene TRBV6-5; weak D call: TRBD1 (5 bases). Per germline, CDR1 MNHEY and CDR2 SVGAGI. CDR3 length: 14 residues. V was clipped by 5 bases and J by 4 bases, with 11 bases between them. This CDR3 is CASSPGGGNEKLFF. CDR3 nucleotide sequence: TGTGCCAGCAGTCCTGGGGGGGGTAATGAAAAACTGTTTTTT.

V is TRBV6-2 or TRBV6-3 and J is TRBJ2-3; TRBD2 matches 8 bases. Trimming took 6 bases from V and 0 from J; bases not matched to a gene: 14. The CDR3 has 18 amino acids. Germline loops: CDR1 MNHEY, CDR2 SVGEGT. CDR3 protein: CASSLLAAQISSTDTQYF. The CDR3 coding sequence is TGTGCCAGCAGCCTACTAGCGGCTCAAATTTCTAGCACAGATACGCAGTATTTT.

This clone has a single count. This chain connects TRBV24-1 to TRBJ2-2; no clear D. Germline-derived CDR1 and CDR2 are KGHDR and SFDVKD. The CDR3 consists of 14 residues. V was trimmed by 4 bases and J by 4 bases, leaving 9 bases between them. The CDR3 sequence: CATSDPLRTGELFF. The CDR3 region has the DNA TGTGCCACCAGTGACCCACTACGCACCGGGGAGCTGTTTTTT.

The chain uses TRBV7-9 and TRBJ2-1; 7 positions agree with TRBD1. Germline V CDR1 and CDR2: SEHNR, FQNEAQ (reference sequence). Trimming took 8 bases from V and 8 from J; bases not matched to a gene: 3. This CDR3 is built from 11 residues. CDR3 sequence reads: CASQGGDEQFF. The CDR3 DNA sequence: TGTGCCAGCCAAGGGGGCGATGAGCAGTTCTTC. The full variable domain, in which reference TRBV7-9 and TRBJ2-1 provide the parts outside the CDR3, is DTGVSQNPRHKITKRGQNVTFRCDPISEHNRLYWYRQTLGQGPEFLTYFQNEAQLEKSRLLSDRFSAERPKGSFSTLEIQRTEQGDSAMYLCASQGGDEQFFGPGTRLTVL.

The chain couples TRBV7-8 to TRBJ2-5; 12 nucleotides align to TRBD1. The CDR3 runs 16 residues. Germline V CDR1 and CDR2: SGHVS, FQNEAQ. The V and J ends lost 5 bases and 5 bases, in that order; junction bases with no gene match: 9. The CDR3 DNA reads TGTGCCAGCAGCGCAGGGGACAGGGGGCGCGGGGAGACCCAGTACTTC. Its protein product is CASSAGDRGRGETQYF. The whole variable domain, filled in from reference TRBV7-8 and TRBJ2-5, reads GAGVSQSPRYKVAKRGQDVALRCDPISGHVSLFWYQQALGQGPEFLTYFQNEAQLDKSGLPSDRFFAERPEGSVSTLKIQRTQQEDSAVYLCASSAGDRGRGETQYFGPGTRLLVL.

The chain has TRBV27 and TRBJ1-2, with 7 bases aligning to TRBD1. Germline assignment: CDR1 MNHEY and CDR2 SMNVEV (reference sequence). Unmatched junction bases numbered 13, after V lost 4 bases and J lost 11 bases. The CDR3 totals 14 residues. CDR3 region: CASSSPARGKGYTF. CDR3 DNA: TGTGCCAGCAGTTCCCCCGCCAGGGGGAAGGGGTACACCTTC.

The chain links TRBV18 to TRBJ2-7; 9 bases map to TRBD1. The CDR3 sequence is 14 residues long. The germline gives CDR1 KGHSH, CDR2 LQKENI. V was clipped by 1 base and J by 3 bases; unmatched bases: 1. CDR3 sequence: CASSPRTGDYEQYV. The CDR3 DNA reads as TGTGCCAGCTCACCACGGACAGGGGACTACGAGCAGTACGTC.

The gene calls are TRBV6-1 and TRBJ2-3; 7 bases fit TRBD2. This CDR3 spans 14 amino acids. The V gene end was trimmed by 6 bases and the J gene end by 6 bases; junction bases not matched to a gene: 9. The V gene's germline CDR1 is MNHNS and CDR2 SASEGT. The CDR3 coding sequence is TGTGCCAGCAGCGAGGGGAGGGATTGGGATACGCAGTATTTT. It translates to CASSEGRDWDTQYF.

The rearrangement joins TRBV7-2 to TRBJ2-3; D possibly corresponds to TRBD2 (5 bases). Trimming took off 2 bases at V and 4 bases at J, with 10 bases between the two ends. Germline CDR1 and CDR2: SGHTA and FQGNSA. CDR3 length: 14 residues. The CDR3 DNA sequence: TGTGCCAGCAGCTTATCCCTAGCCGCAGATACGCAGTATTTT. This sequence encodes CASSLSLAADTQYF. Full variable domain (remainder filled in from reference TRBV7-2 and TRBJ2-3): GAGVSQSPSNKVTEKGKDVELRCDPISGHTALYWYRQSLGQGLEFLIYFQGNSAPDKSGLPSDRFSAERTGGSVSTLTIQRTQQEDSAVYLCASSLSLAADTQYFGPGTRLTVL.